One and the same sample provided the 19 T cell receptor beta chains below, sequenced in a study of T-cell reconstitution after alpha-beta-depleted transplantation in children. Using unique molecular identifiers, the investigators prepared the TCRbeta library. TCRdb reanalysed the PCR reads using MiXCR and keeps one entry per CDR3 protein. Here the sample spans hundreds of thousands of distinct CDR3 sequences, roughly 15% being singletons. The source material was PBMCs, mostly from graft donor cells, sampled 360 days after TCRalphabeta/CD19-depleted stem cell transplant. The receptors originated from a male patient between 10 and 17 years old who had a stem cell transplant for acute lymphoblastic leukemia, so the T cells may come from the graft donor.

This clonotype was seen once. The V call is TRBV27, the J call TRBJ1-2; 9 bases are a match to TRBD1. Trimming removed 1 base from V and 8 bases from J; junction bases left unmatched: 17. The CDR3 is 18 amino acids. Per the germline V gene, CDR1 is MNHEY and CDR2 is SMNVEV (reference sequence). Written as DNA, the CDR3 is TGTGCCAGCAGTTTATACCAGCCCCGGACAGGGGAGGCTTACGGCTACACCTTC. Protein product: CASSLYQPRTGEAYGYTF.

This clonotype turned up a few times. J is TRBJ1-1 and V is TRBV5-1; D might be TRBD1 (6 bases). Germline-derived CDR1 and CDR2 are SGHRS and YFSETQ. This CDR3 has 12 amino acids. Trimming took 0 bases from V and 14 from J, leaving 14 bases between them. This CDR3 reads CASSLANGGLFF. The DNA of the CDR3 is TGCGCCAGCAGCTTGGCCAACGGGGGCCTATTCTTT.

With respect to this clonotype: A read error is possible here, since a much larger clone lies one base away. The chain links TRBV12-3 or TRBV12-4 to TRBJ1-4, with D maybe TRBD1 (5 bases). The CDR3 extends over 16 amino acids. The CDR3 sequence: CASSFSLGLNREKLCF. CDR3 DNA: TGTGCCAGCAGTTTCTCCCTGGGGCTGAATAGAGAAAAACTGTGTTTT.

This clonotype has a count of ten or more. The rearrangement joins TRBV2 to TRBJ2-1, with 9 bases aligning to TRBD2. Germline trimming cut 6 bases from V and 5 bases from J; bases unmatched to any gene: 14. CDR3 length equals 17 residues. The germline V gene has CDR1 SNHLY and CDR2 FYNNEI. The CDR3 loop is CASSWTRWRGRDNEQFF. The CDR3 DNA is TGTGCCAGCAGCTGGACTAGATGGCGCGGGAGGGACAATGAGCAGTTCTTC. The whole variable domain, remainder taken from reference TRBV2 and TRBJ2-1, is EPEVTQTPSHQVTQMGQEVILRCVPISNHLYFYWYRQILGQKVEFLVSFYNNEISEKSEIFDDQFSVERPDGSNFTLKIRSTKLEDSAMYFCASSWTRWRGRDNEQFFGPGTRLTVL.

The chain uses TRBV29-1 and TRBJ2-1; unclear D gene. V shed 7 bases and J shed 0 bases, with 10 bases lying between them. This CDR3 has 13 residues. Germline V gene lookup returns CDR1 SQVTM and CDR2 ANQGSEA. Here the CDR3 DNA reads TGCAGCGCTGTAGCACCCTCCTACAATGAGCAGTTCTTC. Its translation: CSAVAPSYNEQFF.

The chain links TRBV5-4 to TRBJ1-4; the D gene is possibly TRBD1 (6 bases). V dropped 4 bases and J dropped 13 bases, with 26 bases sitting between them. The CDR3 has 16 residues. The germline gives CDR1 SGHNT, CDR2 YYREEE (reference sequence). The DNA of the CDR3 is TGTGCCAGCAGCATCCGACCGGGACAAGGAAAAGTTGGACTGTTTTTT. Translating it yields CASSIRPGQGKVGLFF.

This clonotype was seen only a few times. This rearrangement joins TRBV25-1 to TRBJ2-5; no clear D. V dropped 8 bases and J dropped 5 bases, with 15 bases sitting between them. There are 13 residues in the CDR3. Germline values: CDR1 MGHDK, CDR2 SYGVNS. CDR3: CASCKKGWETQYF. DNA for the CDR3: TGTGCCAGCTGTAAAAAAGGTTGGGAGACCCAGTACTTC. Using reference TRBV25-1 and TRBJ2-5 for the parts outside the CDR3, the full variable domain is EADIYQTPRYLVIGTGKKITLECSQTMGHDKMYWYQQDPGMELHLIHYSYGVNSTEKGDLSSESTVSRIRTEHFPLTLESARPSHTSQYLCASCKKGWETQYFGPGTRLLVL.

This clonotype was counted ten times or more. The CDR3 reads CASSSGINEQFF. The CDR3 nucleotides are TGTGCCAGCAGTTCCGGAATCAATGAGCAGTTCTTC. The genes are TRBV12-3 or TRBV12-4 and TRBJ2-1; D is undetermined. V was shortened by 4 bases and J by 6 bases, with 7 bases between the two germline ends. This CDR3 spans 12 amino acids.

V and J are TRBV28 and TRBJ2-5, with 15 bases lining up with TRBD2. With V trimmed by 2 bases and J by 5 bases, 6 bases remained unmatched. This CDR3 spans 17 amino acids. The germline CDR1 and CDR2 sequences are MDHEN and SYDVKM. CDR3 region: CASSLGGLAGGQETQYF. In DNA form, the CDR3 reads TGTGCCAGCAGTTTAGGAGGACTAGCGGGAGGGCAGGAGACCCAGTACTTC.

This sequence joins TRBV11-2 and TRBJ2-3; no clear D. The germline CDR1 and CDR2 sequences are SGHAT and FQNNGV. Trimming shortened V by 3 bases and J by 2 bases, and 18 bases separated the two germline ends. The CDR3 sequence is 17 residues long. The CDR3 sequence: CASSFPVDQLHTDTQYF. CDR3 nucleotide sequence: TGTGCCAGCAGCTTCCCCGTTGATCAGCTACACACAGATACGCAGTATTTT.

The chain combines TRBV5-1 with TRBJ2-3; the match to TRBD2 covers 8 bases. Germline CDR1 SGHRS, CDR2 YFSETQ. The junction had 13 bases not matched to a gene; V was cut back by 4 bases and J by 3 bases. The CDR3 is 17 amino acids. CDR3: CASSLSGPSGRTDTQYF. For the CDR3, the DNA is TGCGCCAGCAGCCTATCTGGGCCTAGCGGGCGGACAGATACGCAGTATTTT.

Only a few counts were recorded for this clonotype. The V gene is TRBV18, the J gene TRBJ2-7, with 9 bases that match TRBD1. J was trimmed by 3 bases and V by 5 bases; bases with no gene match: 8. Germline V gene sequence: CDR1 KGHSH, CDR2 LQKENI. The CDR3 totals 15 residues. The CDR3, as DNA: TGTGCCAGCTCAATGACCGGGACAGGGAGCTACGAGCAGTACTTC. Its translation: CASSMTGTGSYEQYF.

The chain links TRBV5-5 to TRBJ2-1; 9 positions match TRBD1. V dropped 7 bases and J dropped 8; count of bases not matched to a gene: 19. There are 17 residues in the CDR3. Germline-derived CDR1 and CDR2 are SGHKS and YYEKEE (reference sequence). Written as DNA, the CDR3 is TGTGCCAGCCGCGACAGGGGGGGTTGGCGGGAGCTTGATGAGCAGTTCTTC. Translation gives CASRDRGGWRELDEQFF.

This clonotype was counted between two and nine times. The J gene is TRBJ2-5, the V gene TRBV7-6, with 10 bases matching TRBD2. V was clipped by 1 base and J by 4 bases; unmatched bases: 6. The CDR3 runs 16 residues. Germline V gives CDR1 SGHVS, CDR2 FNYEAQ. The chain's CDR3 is CASSLVRASGGETQYF. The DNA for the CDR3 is TGTGCCAGCAGCTTAGTGAGGGCTAGCGGGGGAGAGACCCAGTACTTC.

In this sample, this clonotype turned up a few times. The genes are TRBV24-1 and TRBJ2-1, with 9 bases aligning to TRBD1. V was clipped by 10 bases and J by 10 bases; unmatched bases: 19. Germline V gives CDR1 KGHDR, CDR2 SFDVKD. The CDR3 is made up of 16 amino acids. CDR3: CATSQTRDRAYREQFF. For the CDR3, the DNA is TGTGCCACTTCCCAAACCCGGGACAGGGCCTACCGAGAGCAGTTCTTC.

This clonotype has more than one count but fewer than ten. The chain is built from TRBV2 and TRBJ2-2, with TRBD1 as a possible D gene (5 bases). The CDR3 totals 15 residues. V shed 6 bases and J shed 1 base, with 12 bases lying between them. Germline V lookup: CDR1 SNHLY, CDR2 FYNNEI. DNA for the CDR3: TGTGCCAGCAGGGGGCCAGGTTTGAACACCGGGGAGCTGTTTTTT. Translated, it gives CASRGPGLNTGELFF.

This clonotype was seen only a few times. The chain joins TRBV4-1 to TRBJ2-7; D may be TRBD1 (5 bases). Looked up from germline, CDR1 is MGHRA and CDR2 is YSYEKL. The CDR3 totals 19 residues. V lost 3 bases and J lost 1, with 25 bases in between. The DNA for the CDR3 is TGCGCCAGCAGCCAGATCGCATACCCAGGGTATGGGGTTTCCTACGAGCAGTACTTC. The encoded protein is CASSQIAYPGYGVSYEQYF.

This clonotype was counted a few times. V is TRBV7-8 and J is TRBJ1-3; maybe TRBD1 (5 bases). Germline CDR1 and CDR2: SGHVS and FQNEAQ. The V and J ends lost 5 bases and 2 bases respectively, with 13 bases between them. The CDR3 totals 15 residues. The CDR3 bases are TGTGCCAGCAGCCCTAACGCAGGGACTGGAAACACCATATATTTT. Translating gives CASSPNAGTGNTIYF.

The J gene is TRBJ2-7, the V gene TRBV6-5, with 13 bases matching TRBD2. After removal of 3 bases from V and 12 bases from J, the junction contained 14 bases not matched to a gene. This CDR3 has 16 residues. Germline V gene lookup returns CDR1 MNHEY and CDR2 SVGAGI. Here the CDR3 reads CASSYWTSGRQVDPYF. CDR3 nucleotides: TGTGCCAGCAGTTATTGGACTAGCGGGAGACAGGTAGATCCGTACTTC.